This TCR beta chain derives from a study of T-cell memory formation after mild COVID-19. Study-wide context: Each donor largely had its own TCR clusters.

The 5'RACE method, run with constant-segment primers, produced TCR alpha and TCR beta cDNA libraries (carrying sample barcodes and UMIs). TCRdb re-derived calls from the 5' RACE reads in MiXCR, one entry per CDR3 protein. The sample lists tens of thousands of distinct CDR3 sequences; around 10% were seen once. Germline values: CDR1 MNHEY, CDR2 SVGAGI. This CDR3 spans 13 amino acids. V was pared by 5 bases and J by 6 bases, with 11 bases between. The rearrangement links TRBV6-5 to TRBJ2-1; tentatively, D is TRBD1 (5 bases). What was sequenced was PBMCs or a T cell subset sorted from them (not recorded which). The TCR originated in a man younger than 30 who had mild COVID-19 (a few samples of this study predate the infection). Cell type and time point are not known. CDR3 residues: CASSTRRVNEQFF. As DNA, the CDR3 is TGTGCCAGCAGTACCCGCAGGGTCAATGAGCAGTTCTTC.